The TCR beta chain described here comes from a study of T cell responses to AZD1222 COVID-19 vaccine. Study as a whole: Whether given at about 4 or about 12 weeks, second doses were pooled.

Looked up from germline, CDR1 is SGHNT and CDR2 is YENEEA. CDR3 length: 11 amino acids. V dropped 1 base and J dropped 9 bases, with 6 bases sitting between them. Points from the study as a whole: Every sample of the repertoires postdated the peak T cell response. Most donors were white British and more were female, and clonal diversity was possibly underestimated. When two AZD1222 doses had been given, Spike-specific TCR breadth and depth rose.

Profiled with immunoSEQ multiplex PCR; TCRdb holds only in-frame clones, not every one. Here the sample spans more than 100,000 clones, 70% to 85% being singletons. With regard to this clone: The antigen is not known.

This TCR was sampled from an adult in good health. The sample consisted of peripheral blood, taken on day 0 of AZD1222 vaccination. This chain joins TRBV11-3 and TRBJ1-1, with a tentative D call TRBD1 (5 bases). The CDR3 region has the DNA TGTGCCAGCAGCTTAGGACAGAAAGCTTTCTTT. It encodes CASSLGQKAFF.